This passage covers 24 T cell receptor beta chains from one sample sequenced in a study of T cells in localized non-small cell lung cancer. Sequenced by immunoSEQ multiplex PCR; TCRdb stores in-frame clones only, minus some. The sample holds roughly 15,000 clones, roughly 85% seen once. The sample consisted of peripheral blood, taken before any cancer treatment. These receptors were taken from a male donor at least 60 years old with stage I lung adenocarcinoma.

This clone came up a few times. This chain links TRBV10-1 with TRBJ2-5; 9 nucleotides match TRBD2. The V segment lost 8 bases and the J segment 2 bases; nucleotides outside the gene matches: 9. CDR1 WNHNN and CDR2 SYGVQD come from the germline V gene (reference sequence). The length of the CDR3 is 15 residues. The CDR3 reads CASGYRLAEQETQYF. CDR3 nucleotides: TGCGCCAGCGGGTACCGACTAGCGGAACAAGAGACCCAGTACTTC.

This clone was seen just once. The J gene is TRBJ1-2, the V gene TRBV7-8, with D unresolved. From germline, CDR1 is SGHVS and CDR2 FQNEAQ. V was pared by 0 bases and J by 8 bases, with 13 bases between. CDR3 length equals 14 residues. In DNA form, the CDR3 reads TGTGCCAGCAGCTTAGCGGGAGGAAGTGGAGGCTACACCTTC. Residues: CASSLAGGSGGYTF.

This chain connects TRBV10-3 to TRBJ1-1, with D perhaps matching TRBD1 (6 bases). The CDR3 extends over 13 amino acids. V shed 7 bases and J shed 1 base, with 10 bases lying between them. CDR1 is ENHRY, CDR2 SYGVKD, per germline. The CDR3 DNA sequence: TGTGCCATCAAAGTACAGGGGAACACTGAAGCTTTCTTT. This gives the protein CAIKVQGNTEAFF.

The CDR3 region is CASSPGQLYAQYF. The CDR3 DNA sequence: TGTGCCAGCAGCCCGGGACAGCTCTACGCACAGTACTTC. The V and J genes are TRBV7-9 and TRBJ2-7; 7 nucleotides line up with TRBD1. This CDR3 spans 13 amino acids. Germline assignment: CDR1 SEHNR and CDR2 FQNEAQ (reference sequence). Unmatched junction bases numbered 11, after V lost 5 bases and J lost 10 bases.

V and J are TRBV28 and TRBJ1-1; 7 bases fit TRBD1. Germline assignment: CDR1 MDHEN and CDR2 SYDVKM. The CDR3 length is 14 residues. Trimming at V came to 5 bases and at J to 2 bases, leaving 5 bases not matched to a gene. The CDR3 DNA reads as TGTGCCAGCAGTCGGGACAGACCCAACACTGAAGCTTTCTTT. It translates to CASSRDRPNTEAFF.

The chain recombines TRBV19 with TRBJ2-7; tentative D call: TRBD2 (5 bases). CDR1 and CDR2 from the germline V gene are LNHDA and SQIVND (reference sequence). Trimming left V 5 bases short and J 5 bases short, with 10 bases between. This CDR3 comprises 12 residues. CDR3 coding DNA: TGTGCCAGTAGTTCCCGAGGGAACGAGCAGTACTTC. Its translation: CASSSRGNEQYF.

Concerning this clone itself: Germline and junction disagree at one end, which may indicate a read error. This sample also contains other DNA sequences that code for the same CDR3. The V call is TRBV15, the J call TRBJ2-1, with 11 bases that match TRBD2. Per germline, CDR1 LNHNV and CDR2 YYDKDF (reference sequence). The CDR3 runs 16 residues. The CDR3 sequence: CATSRDLAGGFNEQFF. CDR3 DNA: TGCGCCACCAGCAGGGACCTAGCGGGGGGCTTCAATGAGCAGTTCTTC.

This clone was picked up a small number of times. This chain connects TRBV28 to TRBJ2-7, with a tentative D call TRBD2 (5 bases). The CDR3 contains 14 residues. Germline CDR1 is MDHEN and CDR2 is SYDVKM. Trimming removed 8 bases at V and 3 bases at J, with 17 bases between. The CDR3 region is CASVPQRRYYEQYF. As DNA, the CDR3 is TGTGCCAGCGTTCCTCAGCGGAGGTACTACGAGCAGTACTTC.

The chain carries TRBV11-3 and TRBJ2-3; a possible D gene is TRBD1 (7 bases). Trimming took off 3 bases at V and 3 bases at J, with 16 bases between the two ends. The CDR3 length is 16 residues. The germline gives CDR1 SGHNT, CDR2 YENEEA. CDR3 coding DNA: TGTGCCAGCAGCTTTGGCGGAGGGGGCCAAACAGATACGCAGTATTTT. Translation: CASSFGGGGQTDTQYF.

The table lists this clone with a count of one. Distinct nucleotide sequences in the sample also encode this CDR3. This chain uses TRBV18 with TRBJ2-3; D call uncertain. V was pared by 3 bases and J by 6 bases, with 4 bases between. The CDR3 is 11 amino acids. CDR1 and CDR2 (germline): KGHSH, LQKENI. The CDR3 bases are TGTGCCAGCTCACCTAAGGATACGCAGTATTTT. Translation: CASSPKDTQYF.

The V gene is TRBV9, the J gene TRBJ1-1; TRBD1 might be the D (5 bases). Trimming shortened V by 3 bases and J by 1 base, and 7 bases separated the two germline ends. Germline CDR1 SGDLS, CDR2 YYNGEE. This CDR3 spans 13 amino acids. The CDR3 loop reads CASSAGGNTEAFF. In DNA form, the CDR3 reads TGTGCCAGCAGCGCCGGGGGGAACACTGAAGCTTTCTTT.

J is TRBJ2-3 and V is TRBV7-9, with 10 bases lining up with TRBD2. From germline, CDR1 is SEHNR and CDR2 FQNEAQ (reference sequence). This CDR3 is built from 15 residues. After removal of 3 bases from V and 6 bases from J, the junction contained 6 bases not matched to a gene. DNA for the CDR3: TGTGCCAGCAGCTTTGCTAGCGGGAGATCGGATACGCAGTATTTT. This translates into CASSFASGRSDTQYF.

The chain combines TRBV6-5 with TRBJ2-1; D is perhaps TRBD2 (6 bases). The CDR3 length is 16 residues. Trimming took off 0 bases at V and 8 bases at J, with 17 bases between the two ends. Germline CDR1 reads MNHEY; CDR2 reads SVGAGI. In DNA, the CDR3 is TGTGCCAGCAGTTACTCTGGTCAGGGAGGAGGGTATGAGCAGTTCTTC. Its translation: CASSYSGQGGGYEQFF.

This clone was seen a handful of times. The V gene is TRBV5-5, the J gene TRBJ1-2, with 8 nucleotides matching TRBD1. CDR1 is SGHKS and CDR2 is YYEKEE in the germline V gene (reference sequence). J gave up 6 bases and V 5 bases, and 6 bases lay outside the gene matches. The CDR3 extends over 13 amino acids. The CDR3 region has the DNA TGTGCCAGCAGACCGACAGGGGCGGATGGCTACACCTTC. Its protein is CASRPTGADGYTF.

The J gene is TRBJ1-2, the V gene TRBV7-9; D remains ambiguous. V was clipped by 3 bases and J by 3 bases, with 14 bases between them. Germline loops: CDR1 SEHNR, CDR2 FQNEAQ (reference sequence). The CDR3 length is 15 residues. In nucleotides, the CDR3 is TGTGCCAGCAGCTTCGACGGTGGATTTGACTATGGCTACACCTTC. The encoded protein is CASSFDGGFDYGYTF.

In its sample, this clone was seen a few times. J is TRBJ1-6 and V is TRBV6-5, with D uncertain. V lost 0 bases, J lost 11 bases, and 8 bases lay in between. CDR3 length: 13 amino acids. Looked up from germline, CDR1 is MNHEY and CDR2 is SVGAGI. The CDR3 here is CASSYSLSTPLHF. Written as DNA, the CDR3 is TGTGCCAGCAGTTACTCCCTTTCGACACCCCTCCACTTT.

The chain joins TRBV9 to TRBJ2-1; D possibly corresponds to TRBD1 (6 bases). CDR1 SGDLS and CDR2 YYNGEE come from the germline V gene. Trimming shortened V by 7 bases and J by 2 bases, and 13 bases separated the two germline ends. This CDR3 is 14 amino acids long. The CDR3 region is CASSKGDPYNEQFF. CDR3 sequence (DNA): TGTGCCAGCTCAAAGGGGGACCCCTACAATGAGCAGTTCTTC.

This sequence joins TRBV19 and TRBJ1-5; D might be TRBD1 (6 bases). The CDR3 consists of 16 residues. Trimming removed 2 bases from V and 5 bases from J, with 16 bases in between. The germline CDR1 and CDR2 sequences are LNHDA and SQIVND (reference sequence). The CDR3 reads CASSIRPIGGDQPQHF. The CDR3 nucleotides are TGTGCCAGTAGTATACGGCCTATAGGGGGTGATCAGCCCCAGCATTTT.

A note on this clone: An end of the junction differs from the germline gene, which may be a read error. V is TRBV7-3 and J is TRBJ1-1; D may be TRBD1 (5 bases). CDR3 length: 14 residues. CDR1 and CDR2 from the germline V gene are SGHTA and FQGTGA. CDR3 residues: CAGSPGHSNTEAFF. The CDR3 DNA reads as TGTGCCGGCAGCCCAGGACACTCGAACACTGAAGCTTTCTTT.

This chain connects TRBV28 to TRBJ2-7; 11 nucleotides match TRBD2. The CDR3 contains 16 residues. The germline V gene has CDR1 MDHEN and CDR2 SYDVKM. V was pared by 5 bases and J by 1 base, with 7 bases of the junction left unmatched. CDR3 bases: TGTGCCAGCAGTAAGGTAGCGGGAGGGCCTTCCTACGAGCAGTACTTC. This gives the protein CASSKVAGGPSYEQYF.

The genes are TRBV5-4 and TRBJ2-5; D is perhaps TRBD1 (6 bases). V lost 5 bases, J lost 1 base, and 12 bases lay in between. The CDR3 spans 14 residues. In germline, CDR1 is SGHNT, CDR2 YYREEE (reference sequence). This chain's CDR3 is CASRIQGTQETQYF. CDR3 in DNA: TGTGCCAGCAGAATACAGGGAACCCAAGAGACCCAGTACTTC.

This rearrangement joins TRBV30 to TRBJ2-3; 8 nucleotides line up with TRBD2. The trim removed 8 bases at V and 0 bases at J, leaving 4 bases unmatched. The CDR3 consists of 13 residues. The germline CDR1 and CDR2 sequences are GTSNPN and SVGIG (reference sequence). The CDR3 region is CAGSGASTDTQYF. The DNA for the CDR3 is TGTGCCGGTAGCGGGGCTAGCACAGATACGCAGTATTTT.

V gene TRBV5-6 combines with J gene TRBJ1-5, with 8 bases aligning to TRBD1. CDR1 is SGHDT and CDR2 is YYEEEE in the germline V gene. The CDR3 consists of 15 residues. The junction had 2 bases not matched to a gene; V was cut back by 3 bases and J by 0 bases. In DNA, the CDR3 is TGTGCCAGCAGCTCAGGACAGGGTAGCAATCAGCCCCAGCATTTT. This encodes CASSSGQGSNQPQHF.

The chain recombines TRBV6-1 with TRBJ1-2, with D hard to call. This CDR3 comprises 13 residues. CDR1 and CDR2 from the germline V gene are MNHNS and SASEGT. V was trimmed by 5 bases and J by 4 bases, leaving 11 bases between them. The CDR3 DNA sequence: TGTGCCAGCAGTTTCCAGGAGGCCTATGGCTACACCTTC. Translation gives CASSFQEAYGYTF.